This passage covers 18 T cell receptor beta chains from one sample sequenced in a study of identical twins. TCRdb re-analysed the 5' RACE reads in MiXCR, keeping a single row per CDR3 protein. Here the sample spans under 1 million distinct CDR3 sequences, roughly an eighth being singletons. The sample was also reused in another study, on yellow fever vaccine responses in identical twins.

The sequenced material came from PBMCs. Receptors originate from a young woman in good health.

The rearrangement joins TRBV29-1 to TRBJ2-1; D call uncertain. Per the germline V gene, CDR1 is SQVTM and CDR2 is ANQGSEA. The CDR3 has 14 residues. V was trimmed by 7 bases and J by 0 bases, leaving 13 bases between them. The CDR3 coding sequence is TGCAGCGGAACGCTACAGAGCTCCTACAATGAGCAGTTCTTC. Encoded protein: CSGTLQSSYNEQFF.

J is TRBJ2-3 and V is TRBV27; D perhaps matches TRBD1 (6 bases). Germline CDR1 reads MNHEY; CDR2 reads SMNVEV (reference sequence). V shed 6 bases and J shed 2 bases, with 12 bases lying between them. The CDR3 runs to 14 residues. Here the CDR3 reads CASRGAGFTDTQYF. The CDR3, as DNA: TGTGCCAGCAGGGGGGCCGGTTTCACAGATACGCAGTATTTT.

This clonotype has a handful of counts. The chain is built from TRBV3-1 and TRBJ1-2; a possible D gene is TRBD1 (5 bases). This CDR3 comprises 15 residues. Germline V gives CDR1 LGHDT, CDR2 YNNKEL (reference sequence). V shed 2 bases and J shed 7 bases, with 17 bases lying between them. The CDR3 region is CASSQFSSGSAGYTF. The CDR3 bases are TGTGCCAGCAGCCAATTTAGCTCAGGGTCCGCTGGCTACACCTTC. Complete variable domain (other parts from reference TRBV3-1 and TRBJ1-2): DTAVSQTPKYLVTQMGNDKSIKCEQNLGHDTMYWYKQDSKKFLKIMFSYNNKELIINETVPNRFSPKSPDKAHLNLHINSLELGDSAVYFCASSQFSSGSAGYTFGSGTRLTVV.

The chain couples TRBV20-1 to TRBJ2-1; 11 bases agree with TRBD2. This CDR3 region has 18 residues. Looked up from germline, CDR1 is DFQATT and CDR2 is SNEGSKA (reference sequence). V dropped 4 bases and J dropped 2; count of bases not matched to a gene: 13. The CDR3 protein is CSATGTGKTSGTYNEQFF. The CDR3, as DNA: TGCAGTGCTACCGGGACAGGCAAGACTAGCGGGACCTACAATGAGCAGTTCTTC.

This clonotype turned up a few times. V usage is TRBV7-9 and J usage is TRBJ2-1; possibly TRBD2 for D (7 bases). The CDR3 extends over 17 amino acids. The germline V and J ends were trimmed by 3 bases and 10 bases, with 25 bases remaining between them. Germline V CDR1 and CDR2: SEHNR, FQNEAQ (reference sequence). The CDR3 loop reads CASSFGGGPASTGEQFF. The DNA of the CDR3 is TGTGCCAGCAGCTTTGGGGGAGGGCCAGCGAGTACAGGGGAGCAGTTCTTC.

CDR3: CASSYRSLGTILYGYTF. The DNA of the CDR3 is TGTGCCAGCAGCTATCGCAGCCTTGGGACGATTCTCTATGGCTACACCTTC. The gene calls are TRBV6-2 or TRBV6-3 and TRBJ1-2, with D tentatively TRBD1 (5 bases). The V and J ends lost 6 bases and 4 bases respectively, with 24 bases between them. The CDR3 sequence is 17 residues long. Germline CDR1 MNHEY, CDR2 SVGEGT.

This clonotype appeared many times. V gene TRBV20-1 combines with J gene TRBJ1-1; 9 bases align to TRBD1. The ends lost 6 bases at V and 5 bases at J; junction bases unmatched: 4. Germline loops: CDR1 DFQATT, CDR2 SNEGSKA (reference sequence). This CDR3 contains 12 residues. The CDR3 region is CSAPGQGTEAFF. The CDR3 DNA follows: TGCAGTGCACCCGGACAGGGGACTGAAGCTTTCTTT.

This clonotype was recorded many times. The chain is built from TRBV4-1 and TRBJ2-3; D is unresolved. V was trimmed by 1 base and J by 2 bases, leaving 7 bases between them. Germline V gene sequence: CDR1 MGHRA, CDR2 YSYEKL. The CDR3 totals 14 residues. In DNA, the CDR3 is TGCGCCAGCAGCCAAGTGGGGAACACAGATACGCAGTATTTT. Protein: CASSQVGNTDTQYF.

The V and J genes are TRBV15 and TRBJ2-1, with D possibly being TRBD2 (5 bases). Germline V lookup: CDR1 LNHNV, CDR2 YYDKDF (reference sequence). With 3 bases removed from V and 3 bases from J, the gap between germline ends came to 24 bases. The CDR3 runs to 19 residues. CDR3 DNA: TGTGCCACCAGCAGTAATAGTAAAGTTTCGGGATTTGGCTACAATGAGCAGTTCTTC. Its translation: CATSSNSKVSGFGYNEQFF.

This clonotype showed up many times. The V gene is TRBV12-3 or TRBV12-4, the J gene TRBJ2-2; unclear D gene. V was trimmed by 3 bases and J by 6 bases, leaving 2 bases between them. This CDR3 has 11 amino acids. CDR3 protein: CASSFPGELFF. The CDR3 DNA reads TGTGCCAGCAGTTTCCCCGGGGAGCTGTTTTTT.

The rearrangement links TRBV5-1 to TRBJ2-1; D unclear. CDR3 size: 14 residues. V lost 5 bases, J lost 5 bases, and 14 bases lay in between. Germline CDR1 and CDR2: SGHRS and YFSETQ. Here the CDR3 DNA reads TGCGCCAGCAGGTCAGGTAGCACGAACAATGAGCAGTTCTTC. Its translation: CASRSGSTNNEQFF.

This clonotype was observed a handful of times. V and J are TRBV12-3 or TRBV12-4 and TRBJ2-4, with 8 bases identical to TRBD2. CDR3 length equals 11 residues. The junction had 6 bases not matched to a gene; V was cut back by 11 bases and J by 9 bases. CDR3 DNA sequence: TGTGCCTGTGGAGCGGGAGCCATTCAGTACTTC. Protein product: CACGAGAIQYF.

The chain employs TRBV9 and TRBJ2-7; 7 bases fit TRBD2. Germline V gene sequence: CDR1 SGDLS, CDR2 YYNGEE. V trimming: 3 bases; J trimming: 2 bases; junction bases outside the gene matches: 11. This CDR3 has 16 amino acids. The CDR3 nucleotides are TGTGCCAGCAGCGGGGACTACAGCCCACTACCCTACGAGCAGTACTTC. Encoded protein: CASSGDYSPLPYEQYF.

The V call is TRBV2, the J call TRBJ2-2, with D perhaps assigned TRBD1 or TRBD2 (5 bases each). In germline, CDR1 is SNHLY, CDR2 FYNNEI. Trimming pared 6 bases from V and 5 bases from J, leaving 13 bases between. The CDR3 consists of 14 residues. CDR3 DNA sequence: TGTGCCAGCAGGCCCGGGGCGAGTACCGGGGAGCTGTTTTTT. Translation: CASRPGASTGELFF.

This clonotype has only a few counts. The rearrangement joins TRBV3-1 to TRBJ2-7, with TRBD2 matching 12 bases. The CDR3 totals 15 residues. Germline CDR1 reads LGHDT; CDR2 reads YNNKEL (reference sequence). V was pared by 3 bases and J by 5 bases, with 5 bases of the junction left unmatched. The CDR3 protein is CASSQTSGRGHEQYF. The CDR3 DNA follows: TGTGCCAGCAGCCAGACTAGCGGGAGAGGCCACGAGCAGTACTTC.

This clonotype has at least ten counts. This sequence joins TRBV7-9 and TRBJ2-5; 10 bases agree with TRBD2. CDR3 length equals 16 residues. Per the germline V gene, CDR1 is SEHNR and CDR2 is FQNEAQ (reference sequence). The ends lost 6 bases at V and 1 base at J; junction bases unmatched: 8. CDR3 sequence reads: CASRQTSGDSQETQYF. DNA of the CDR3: TGTGCCAGCAGGCAAACTAGCGGGGACAGCCAAGAGACCCAGTACTTC. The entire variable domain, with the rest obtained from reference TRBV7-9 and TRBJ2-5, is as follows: DTGVSQNPRHKITKRGQNVTFRCDPISEHNRLYWYRQTLGQGPEFLTYFQNEAQLEKSRLLSDRFSAERPKGSFSTLEIQRTEQGDSAMYLCASRQTSGDSQETQYFGPGTRLLVL.

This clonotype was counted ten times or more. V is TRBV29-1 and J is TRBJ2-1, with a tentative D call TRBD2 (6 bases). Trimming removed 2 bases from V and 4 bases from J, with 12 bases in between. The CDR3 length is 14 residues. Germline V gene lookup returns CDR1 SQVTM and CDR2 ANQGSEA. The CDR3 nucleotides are TGCAGCGTTGAATTCGGGAGTGGTTACAATGAGCAGTTCTTC. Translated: CSVEFGSGYNEQFF.

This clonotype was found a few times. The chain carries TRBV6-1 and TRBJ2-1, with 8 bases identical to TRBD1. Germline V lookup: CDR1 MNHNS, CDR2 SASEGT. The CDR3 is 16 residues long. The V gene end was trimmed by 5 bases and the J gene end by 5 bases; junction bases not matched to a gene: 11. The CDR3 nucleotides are TGTGCCAGCAGTCTGACAGGGGAAGGGGGAAACAATGAGCAGTTCTTC. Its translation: CASSLTGEGGNNEQFF.